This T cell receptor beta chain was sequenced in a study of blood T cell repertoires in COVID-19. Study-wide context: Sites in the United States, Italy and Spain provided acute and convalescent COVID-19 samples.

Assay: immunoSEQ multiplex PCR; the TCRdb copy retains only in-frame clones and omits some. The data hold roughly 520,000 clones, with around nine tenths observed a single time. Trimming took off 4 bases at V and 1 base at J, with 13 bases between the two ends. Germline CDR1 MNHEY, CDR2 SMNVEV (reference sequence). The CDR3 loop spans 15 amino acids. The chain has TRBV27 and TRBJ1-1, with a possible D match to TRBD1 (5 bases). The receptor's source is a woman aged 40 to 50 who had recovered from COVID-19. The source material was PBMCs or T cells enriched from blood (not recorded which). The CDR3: CASSSRQTWNTEAFF. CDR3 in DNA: TGTGCCAGCAGTTCCCGACAGACTTGGAACACTGAAGCTTTCTTT.